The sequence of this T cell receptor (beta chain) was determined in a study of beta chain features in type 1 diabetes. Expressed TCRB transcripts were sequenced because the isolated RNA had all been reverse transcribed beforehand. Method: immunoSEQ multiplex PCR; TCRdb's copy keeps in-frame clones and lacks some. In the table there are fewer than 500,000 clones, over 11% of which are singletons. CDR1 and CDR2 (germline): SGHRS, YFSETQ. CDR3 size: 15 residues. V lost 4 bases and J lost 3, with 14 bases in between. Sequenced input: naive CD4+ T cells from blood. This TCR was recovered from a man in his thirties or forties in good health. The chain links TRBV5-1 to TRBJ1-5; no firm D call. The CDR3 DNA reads TGCGCCAGCAGCAAGGACGGGAAGCCCAATCAGCCCCAGCATTTT. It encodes CASSKDGKPNQPQHF. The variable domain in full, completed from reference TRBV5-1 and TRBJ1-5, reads KAGVTQTPRYLIKTRGQQVTLSCSPISGHRSVSWYQQTPGQGLQFLFEYFSETQRNKGNFPGRFSGRQFSNSRSEMNVSTLELGDSALYLCASSKDGKPNQPQHFGDGTRLSIL.